This T cell receptor (beta chain) was identified in a study of T cell repertoires in cytomegalovirus infection. Overall study: Through public TCR beta signatures, both CMV infection and matching HLA type were indicated.

With respect to this clonotype: Its antigen is as yet unknown.

Study-wide points: The response measured ex vivo was dominated by TCR beta clonotypes (HLA-C-restricted and CMV-specific).

With 0 bases removed from V and 4 bases from J, the gap between germline ends came to 19 bases. The CDR3 has 18 amino acids. The germline V gene encodes CDR1 LNHNV and CDR2 YYDKDF (reference sequence). Using its own MiXCR run on the reads, TCRdb lists one record per CDR3 protein. Among 680,000 or so distinct CDR3 sequences listed, around 32% were seen once. The sequence was obtained from a human donor in good health (CMV status not recorded). Some clones in this sample may be carry-over from other donors' samples. The sample consisted of cultured PBMCs, taken from culture after CMV antigen stimulation. This chain joins TRBV15 and TRBJ2-1; D perhaps matches TRBD2 (6 bases). The CDR3 protein is CATSREGLGDWRYNEQFF. The CDR3 region has the DNA TGTGCCACCAGCAGAGAGGGTCTTGGGGACTGGAGATACAATGAGCAGTTCTTC.